The 32 T cell receptor beta chains below were found in one sample sequenced in a study of human T cells and chemical hapten exposure. TCRdb re-called the RACE reads with MiXCR, one entry per CDR3 protein. Here the sample spans around 120,000 distinct CDR3 sequences, roughly 13% being singletons. Noted time point: pre-sensitization, week 0. Treatment described: therapeutic diphenylcyclopropenone sensitization with weekly scalp DPC. Sequencing was performed on whole blood, taken in connection with sensitization to the hapten diphenylcyclopropenone (DPC). All receptors derive from a woman aged 18 to 35 with alopecia areata. Some clones in this sample may be carry-over from other donors' samples.

A few counts support this clonotype. V and J are TRBV6-5 and TRBJ2-3; no clear D gene. Looked up from germline, CDR1 is MNHEY and CDR2 is SVGAGI. The CDR3 is made up of 13 amino acids. V lost 6 bases, J lost 6 bases, and 13 bases lay in between. The CDR3, as DNA: TGTGCCAGCAGGCCGGACCTTACCGATACGCAGTATTTT. It codes for CASRPDLTDTQYF.

This clonotype showed up just a few times. The chain has TRBV4-3 and TRBJ1-1; D gene ambiguous. CDR3 length: 15 amino acids. CDR1 is LGHNA and CDR2 is YSLEER in the germline V gene. V lost 0 bases to trimming and J lost 2 bases, with 10 bases between them. CDR3 sequence: CASSQDRASNTEAFF. CDR3 DNA sequence: TGCGCCAGCAGCCAAGATCGGGCATCTAACACTGAAGCTTTCTTT.

In DNA form, the CDR3 reads TGTGCCAGCAAGGGCAGGGACCCAGATACGCAGTATTTT. Residues: CASKGRDPDTQYF. The chain has TRBV28 and TRBJ2-3; D may match TRBD1 or TRBD2 (5 bases each). V lost 7 bases and J 4 bases, leaving 12 bases between the germline ends. This CDR3 is 13 amino acids long. In germline, CDR1 is MDHEN, CDR2 SYDVKM.

CDR3 in DNA: TGTGCCAGTAGTTCTCTAGCGGGGAATGGAGAGCAGTACTTC. It translates to CASSSLAGNGEQYF. The chain has TRBV19 and TRBJ2-7; 9 bases map to TRBD2. The germline CDR1 and CDR2 sequences are LNHDA and SQIVND (reference sequence). J lost 7 bases, V lost 5 bases, and 9 bases had no gene match. The CDR3 has 14 amino acids.

This clonotype was observed many times. The V call is TRBV12-3 or TRBV12-4, the J call TRBJ2-3, with D tentatively TRBD2 (7 bases). This CDR3 spans 15 amino acids. V was trimmed by 8 bases and J by 0 bases, leaving 15 bases between them. The CDR3 loop is CASEMGGPSTDTQYF. DNA of the CDR3: TGTGCCAGCGAAATGGGGGGGCCCAGCACAGATACGCAGTATTTT.

The chain uses TRBV3-1 and TRBJ1-1; D not certain. This CDR3 has 14 amino acids. V lost 0 bases and J lost 1, with 6 bases in between. The germline V gene has CDR1 LGHDT and CDR2 YNNKEL (reference sequence). Written as DNA, the CDR3 is TGTGCCAGCAGCCAAGAATTTGAGAACACTGAAGCTTTCTTT. Translated: CASSQEFENTEAFF.

This clonotype has only a few counts. The chain links TRBV9 to TRBJ1-1; TRBD1 matches 8 bases. Losses at the gene ends were 4 bases for V and 5 bases for J; bases not matched to a gene: 10. CDR1 is SGDLS, CDR2 YYNGEE, per germline. This CDR3 contains 15 residues. CDR3 coding DNA: TGTGCCAGCAGCCCAACCTCAGGGGGCGAGACTGAAGCTTTCTTT. It encodes CASSPTSGGETEAFF.

This clonotype appeared many times. The gene calls are TRBV5-4 and TRBJ2-1, with TRBD1 matching over 7 bases. Germline CDR1 is SGHNT and CDR2 is YYREEE (reference sequence). This CDR3 is built from 16 residues. The junction had 6 bases not matched to a gene; V was cut back by 3 bases and J by 0 bases. In DNA, the CDR3 is TGTGCCAGCAGCTCCGGACAGGTGAGCTCCTACAATGAGCAGTTCTTC. It codes for CASSSGQVSSYNEQFF.

This clonotype was detected many times. The gene calls are TRBV29-1 and TRBJ2-1, with D possibly matching TRBD2 (5 bases). Deletions cut 3 bases from V and 7 bases from J, with 10 bases between. Germline V gives CDR1 SQVTM, CDR2 ANQGSEA. The CDR3 loop spans 12 amino acids. As DNA, the CDR3 is TGCAGCGTTGAGAGGGTTGGGAATGAGCAGTTCTTC. It specifies CSVERVGNEQFF.

This clonotype has at least ten counts. The chain couples TRBV20-1 to TRBJ2-5; TRBD2 matches 7 bases. Germline CDR1 DFQATT, CDR2 SNEGSKA (reference sequence). CDR3 length: 12 residues. The trim removed 3 bases at V and 5 bases at J, leaving 3 bases unmatched. CDR3 in amino acids: CSASGGGETQYF. CDR3 DNA sequence: TGCAGTGCTAGTGGGGGAGGGGAGACCCAGTACTTC.

This clonotype has a handful of counts. The gene calls are TRBV10-3 and TRBJ2-7, with 11 bases identical to TRBD1. V was clipped by 11 bases and J by 3 bases; unmatched bases: 3. Germline lookup yields CDR1 ENHRY and CDR2 SYGVKD. The CDR3 has 12 amino acids. CDR3: CAAGTGGYEQYF. The CDR3 DNA reads as TGTGCCGCCGGGACAGGGGGCTACGAGCAGTACTTC.

The J gene is TRBJ1-5, the V gene TRBV10-3, with D uncertain. V shed 0 bases and J shed 5 bases, with 8 bases lying between them. The CDR3 runs 14 residues. Germline CDR1 reads ENHRY; CDR2 reads SYGVKD. The CDR3 sequence is CAISESEGYQPQHF. The CDR3 bases are TGTGCCATCAGTGAGTCTGAGGGCTATCAGCCCCAGCATTTT.

This clonotype was seen only a few times. The chain couples TRBV20-1 to TRBJ2-7; D uncertain. The CDR3 runs 14 residues. Trimming removed 2 bases at V and 4 bases at J, with 15 bases between. CDR1 DFQATT and CDR2 SNEGSKA come from the germline V gene (reference sequence). As DNA, the CDR3 is TGCAGTGCTAGACCTCCCTCGAAGGTATACGAGCAGTACTTC. Its translation is CSARPPSKVYEQYF.

This clonotype has just a few counts. This chain links TRBV5-5 with TRBJ1-1; D is unresolved. There are 11 residues in the CDR3. Per the germline V gene, CDR1 is SGHKS and CDR2 is YYEKEE (reference sequence). The V end was cut by 2 bases, the J end by 11 bases, with 10 bases between. In nucleotides, the CDR3 is TGTGCCAGCAGCTTCTCGCTATTTGCTTTCTTT. It specifies CASSFSLFAFF.

This clonotype was counted at least ten times. The chain couples TRBV7-2 to TRBJ1-3; D remains unclear. The length of the CDR3 is 16 residues. V lost 1 base and J 1 base, leaving 11 bases between the germline ends. Germline-derived CDR1 and CDR2 are SGHTA and FQGNSA. Here the CDR3 reads CASSLGWRDSGNTIYF. In DNA form, the CDR3 reads TGTGCCAGCAGCTTAGGGTGGCGGGATTCTGGAAACACCATATATTTT.

The chain uses TRBV6-5 and TRBJ2-7; the match to TRBD2 covers 9 bases. The CDR3 is made up of 17 amino acids. J gave up 4 bases and V 8 bases, and 18 bases lay outside the gene matches. Germline assignment: CDR1 MNHEY and CDR2 SVGAGI. As DNA, the CDR3 is TGTGCCAGCGGTAGGGGGTCGTCTAGCGGGATTAAATACGAGCAGTACTTC. Translation gives CASGRGSSSGIKYEQYF.

Concerning this clonotype itself: Mismatch with germline at one junction end may stem from a read error. V and J are TRBV7-6 and TRBJ2-3; 9 bases map to TRBD1. Germline CDR1 reads SGHVS; CDR2 reads FNYEAQ. The CDR3 is made up of 16 amino acids. This chain's CDR3 is CVSSPTGTGRADTQYF. The CDR3 nucleotides read TGTGTCAGCAGCCCGACCGGGACAGGGAGGGCAGATACGCAGTATTTT.

This clonotype was seen a few times. CDR3 nucleotide sequence: TGTGCCAGCACCAGGGGTATCAGGACTGAAGCTTTCTTT. Translated, it gives CASTRGIRTEAFF. The V gene is TRBV28, the J gene TRBJ1-1, with a possible D match to TRBD1 (6 bases). CDR1 MDHEN and CDR2 SYDVKM come from the germline V gene. Trimming shortened V by 7 bases and J by 5 bases, and 14 bases separated the two germline ends. There are 13 residues in the CDR3.

V and J are TRBV28 and TRBJ2-7; D call uncertain. V lost 5 bases and J 6 bases, leaving 11 bases between the germline ends. This CDR3 contains 12 residues. CDR1 is MDHEN and CDR2 is SYDVKM in the germline V gene. The CDR3 loop reads CASSQGPVEQYF. CDR3 sequence (DNA): TGTGCCAGCAGTCAAGGCCCTGTCGAGCAGTACTTC.

This clonotype came up many times. The V and J genes are TRBV7-2 and TRBJ2-7, with 7 bases lining up with TRBD1. V lost 5 bases and J lost 2; bases outside the gene matches: 6. Germline V gene sequence: CDR1 SGHTA, CDR2 FQGNSA. There are 14 residues in the CDR3. CDR3 in amino acids: CASSGGQRPYEQYF. CDR3 sequence (DNA): TGTGCCAGCAGCGGGGGACAGCGCCCCTACGAGCAGTACTTC.

V is TRBV7-9 and J is TRBJ2-3; 10 nucleotides align to TRBD1. Trimming took 3 bases from V and 6 from J; bases not matched to a gene: 6. This CDR3 spans 15 amino acids. Germline CDR1 reads SEHNR; CDR2 reads FQNEAQ (reference sequence). Here the CDR3 reads CASSFRQGAVDTQYF. The CDR3 DNA is TGTGCCAGCAGCTTCAGACAGGGGGCTGTCGATACGCAGTATTTT.

The chain carries TRBV4-1 and TRBJ2-5; TRBD1 matches at 8 bases. V lost 0 bases and J lost 1; bases outside the gene matches: 10. Germline CDR1 is MGHRA and CDR2 is YSYEKL. The CDR3 contains 18 residues. Written as DNA, the CDR3 is TGCGCCAGCAGCCAAGAGTGGGATGGGACAGGTCGCCAAGAGACCCAGTACTTC. This encodes CASSQEWDGTGRQETQYF.

This clonotype has a count of ten or more. J is TRBJ1-4 and V is TRBV7-2, with D hard to call. This CDR3 spans 16 amino acids. The germline CDR1 and CDR2 sequences are SGHTA and FQGNSA. The V gene lost 2 bases and the J gene lost 0 bases, with 10 bases spanning the gap. The CDR3 spells CASSLSRSPTNEKLFF. The CDR3 DNA is TGTGCCAGCAGCTTAAGCCGGTCCCCAACTAATGAAAAACTGTTTTTT.

In its sample, this clonotype was seen many times. CDR3 region: CAWQPGQGNSPLHF. The CDR3 DNA is TGTGCCTGGCAACCGGGACAGGGAAATTCACCCCTCCACTTT. This chain connects TRBV30 to TRBJ1-6; 9 bases are a match to TRBD1. Germline trimming cut 5 bases from V and 7 bases from J; bases unmatched to any gene: 6. In germline, CDR1 is GTSNPN, CDR2 SVGIG (reference sequence). CDR3 size: 14 residues.

This rearrangement joins TRBV7-8 to TRBJ2-3; perhaps TRBD2 as D (5 bases). Germline V CDR1 and CDR2: SGHVS, FQNEAQ. The CDR3 has 14 amino acids. Trimming stripped 5 bases from V and 0 bases from J, with 9 bases between. The chain's CDR3 is CASSAGLSTDTQYF. The CDR3 nucleotides read TGTGCCAGCAGCGCCGGACTTAGCACAGATACGCAGTATTTT.

The V gene is TRBV6-2 or TRBV6-3, the J gene TRBJ2-1; tentative D call: TRBD1 (6 bases). CDR1 MNHEY and CDR2 SVGEGT come from the germline V gene. The CDR3 contains 16 residues. V lost 0 bases to trimming and J lost 1 base, with 10 bases between them. The CDR3 DNA is TGTGCCAGCAGTTACTCGGGGCAGGGGTCCTACAATGAGCAGTTCTTC. Residues: CASSYSGQGSYNEQFF.

This clonotype was picked up many times. The DNA for the CDR3 is TGCAGTGCTAGCGGTAGCAATCAGCCCCAGCATTTT. Its translation: CSASGSNQPQHF. The rearrangement uses TRBV20-1 and TRBJ1-5, with D uncertain. V lost 3 bases, J lost 0 bases, and 3 bases lay in between. Germline CDR1 reads DFQATT; CDR2 reads SNEGSKA (reference sequence). The CDR3 length is 12 residues.

This clonotype has a handful of counts. This chain connects TRBV6-2 or TRBV6-3 to TRBJ1-6; 8 bases are shared with TRBD1. This CDR3 has 14 amino acids. From germline, CDR1 is MNHEY and CDR2 SVGEGT. V shed 6 bases and J 6 bases; nucleotides not matched to a gene: 4. Written as DNA, the CDR3 is TGTGCCAGCAGAACAGGGGGGGTTAATTCACCCCTCCACTTT. Translation gives CASRTGGVNSPLHF.

This clonotype was observed at least ten times. Relative to the germline gene, one junction end is altered; a read error may explain this. The V gene is TRBV6-6, the J gene TRBJ2-4; 12 bases are shared with TRBD2. The CDR3 totals 15 residues. Germline V lookup: CDR1 MNHNY, CDR2 SVGAGI (reference sequence). CDR3 loop: CASWASGGANNIQYF. The DNA for the CDR3 is TGTGCCAGCTGGGCTAGCGGGGGGGCCAACAACATTCAGTACTTC.

This rearrangement joins TRBV9 to TRBJ2-3, with D hard to call. The CDR3 runs to 12 residues. Germline CDR1 reads SGDLS; CDR2 reads YYNGEE. The V end was cut by 3 bases, the J end by 5 bases, with 7 bases between. CDR3 loop: CASSAIEDTQYF. In nucleotides, the CDR3 is TGTGCCAGCAGCGCCATTGAAGATACGCAGTATTTT.

The chain uses TRBV7-9 and TRBJ1-3; no definite D call. CDR1 and CDR2 (germline): SEHNR, FQNEAQ (reference sequence). The CDR3 spans 14 residues. V was shortened by 8 bases and J by 0 bases, with 11 bases between the two germline ends. CDR3 sequence: CASPLRSSGNTIYF. The CDR3 DNA is TGTGCCAGCCCGCTACGGAGCTCTGGAAACACCATATATTTT.

At least ten counts were recorded for this clonotype. The gene calls are TRBV3-1 and TRBJ2-4, with no clear D. CDR1 and CDR2 from the germline V gene are LGHDT and YNNKEL (reference sequence). This CDR3 contains 13 residues. V was shortened by 4 bases and J by 5 bases, with 9 bases between the two germline ends. The CDR3 coding sequence is TGTGCCAGCAGCCTTACAGAGGAAAACATTCAGTACTTC. Its translation: CASSLTEENIQYF.